This T cell receptor beta chain originates from a study of blood T cell repertoires in COVID-19 (TCRdb year 2020). With respect to the entire study: The collaborator samples originated in the United States, Italy and Spain and spanned the acute and convalescent phases of COVID-19. The prospective study material was composed of cDNA or gDNA derived from T cells, B-cell-depleted T cells, or PBMCs. The dataset comprised deeply sampled blood TCRbeta repertoires from subjects exposed to, actively infected with, or recovered from COVID-19. The repertoires were released in a freely available public database intended as a resource for research on the immune response to SARS-CoV-2. The samples were drawn from two sources: the first 160 participants of the ongoing ImmuneRACE study, and 1,000 to 1,500 subjects contributed by 6 global collaborators. The sample metadata nearly always contained a de-identified subject ID, COVID-19 status, age in years and sex. Where HLA class I and class II types were available, the types were taken from metadata supplied by the sample provider, not from assay-based typing. What the study reported, not specific to this receptor: The amount of clinical and demographic metadata varied by source and participant and was provided uncurated.

On this clone itself: No antigen is known for it. No quality values exist for individual bases; no much larger clone is one base distant.

The collaborating institutions used their own protocols to collect whole blood in K2EDTA tubes. For TCRbeta analysis, collaborators shipped samples in one of three forms: frozen whole blood, isolated PBMCs, or DNA extracted from either of those sample types. TCRbeta CDR3 regions were amplified from genomic DNA by means of the immunoSEQ Assay, a bias-controlled multiplex PCR. Concerning the study's data processing: Nucleated cell counts per sample were estimated from amplification of reference gene primers within the assay. Sequence reads were collapsed and filtered to measure the absolute abundance of every unique TCRbeta CDR3 rearrangement. Productive Simpson clonality was computed per sample as the square root of Simpson's diversity index over productive rearrangements. Not all clones reach the TCRdb copy of this immuneACCESS table, which keeps in-frame sequences only. Checked studies attribute under half of the gap to unresolved V genes and leave the rest unexplained. V and J calls and clone size are given by that table; D and trimming were obtained from the DNA. The table for this sample lists about 49,000 clones; approximately 70% of them were counted only once. The ten largest clones take up roughly 8.8% of the sample.

The germline V gene gives CDR1 as MNHEY and CDR2 as SVGAGI. Cut back by 6 bases and 4 bases, the V and J ends lie 8 bases apart. The CDR3 contains 12 residues, cysteine and phenylalanine counted. Left in the record is the CDR3 DNA by itself, 36 bases read in frame from the first base. Material: peripheral blood. The rearranged segments are TRBV6-5 and TRBJ2-3; the D gene cannot be resolved reliably. This sequence originates from a woman aged 70-85 years with acute or convalescent COVID-19. The DNA sequence is given as TGTGCCAGCAGACCTCGCGCAGATACGCAGTATTTT. It is translated as CASRPRADTQYF.